These 21 T cell receptor beta chains were sequenced from one sample in a study of blood T cell repertoires in COVID-19. This table comes from immunoSEQ multiplex PCR, and its TCRdb copy is limited to in-frame clones, with some not included. Here the sample spans about 39,000 clones, approximately 94% being singletons. The sequencing sample was made of peripheral blood. The receptor source for this set is a human donor with active COVID-19. The donor label of this sample is uncertain.

This chain joins TRBV3-1 (or the pseudogene TRBV3-2) and TRBJ2-7; no clear D. This CDR3 comprises 10 residues. Germline V gene data show CDR1 as LGHDT and CDR2 as YNNKEL (reference sequence). Trimming cost V 5 bases and J 7 bases, with 6 bases left between them. The chain's CDR3 is CASSAGEQYF. The CDR3 DNA reads TGTGCCAGCAGCGCCGGGGAGCAGTACTTC.

The rearrangement uses TRBV5-1 and TRBJ2-3, with TRBD2 matching over 14 bases. Germline values: CDR1 SGHRS, CDR2 YFSETQ. Trimming removed 5 bases from V and 3 bases from J; junction bases left unmatched: 5. This CDR3 comprises 16 residues. Here the CDR3 reads CASSHGTSGSTDTQYF. CDR3 bases: TGCGCCAGCAGTCATGGGACTAGCGGGAGTACAGATACGCAGTATTTT.

The chain carries TRBV4-1 and TRBJ2-6; 7 nucleotides align to TRBD1. The V gene end was trimmed by 2 bases and the J gene end by 0 bases; junction bases not matched to a gene: 10. CDR3 size: 19 residues. Germline CDR1 MGHRA, CDR2 YSYEKL. The CDR3 reads CASSQPPRTGSSGANVLTF. The CDR3 region has the DNA TGCGCCAGCAGCCAACCCCCACGGACAGGCAGCTCTGGGGCCAACGTCCTGACTTTC.

J is TRBJ2-6 and V is TRBV28; 7 positions match TRBD1. CDR1 MDHEN and CDR2 SYDVKM come from the germline V gene. Losses at the gene ends were 2 bases for V and 2 bases for J; bases not matched to a gene: 0. There are 15 residues in the CDR3. DNA for the CDR3: TGTGCCAGCAGTTTAGACAGGGCTGGGGCCAACGTCCTGACTTTC. As protein: CASSLDRAGANVLTF.

The chain uses TRBV9 and TRBJ2-2, with D possibly TRBD1 on 6 matching bases. The germline V gene has CDR1 SGDLS and CDR2 YYNGEE. This CDR3 spans 16 amino acids. V lost 4 bases to trimming and J lost 0 bases, with 13 bases between them. CDR3 amino acids: CASSPRDIANTGELFF. The DNA of the CDR3 is TGTGCCAGCAGCCCCCGGGACATAGCGAACACCGGGGAGCTGTTTTTT.

With respect to this clone: One end of the junction varies from germline; a read error may be responsible. The chain recombines TRBV7-2 with TRBJ2-2; 7 nucleotides match TRBD2. This CDR3 has 14 amino acids. The germline CDR1 and CDR2 sequences are SGHTA and FQGNSA. CDR3 in amino acids: CASRLGGSSGELFF. In DNA form, the CDR3 reads TGTGCCAGCAGATTAGGCGGGAGCAGCGGGGAGCTGTTTTTT.

The V and J genes are TRBV6-5 and TRBJ2-7; D perhaps matches TRBD2 (6 bases). The CDR3 has 14 residues. Germline lookup yields CDR1 MNHEY and CDR2 SVGAGI. Trimming removed 5 bases from V and 0 bases from J, with 11 bases in between. The CDR3 bases are TGTGCCAGCAGTCGGGGGAGAGGCTCCTACGAGCAGTACTTC. It specifies CASSRGRGSYEQYF.

This clone was seen only once. The chain uses TRBV11-3 and TRBJ2-3; TRBD1 matches at 12 bases. The CDR3 has 16 amino acids. Germline V lookup: CDR1 SGHNT, CDR2 YENEEA. V lost 2 bases and J lost 4; bases outside the gene matches: 4. CDR3 bases: TGTGCCAGCAGCTTAACCGGGACAGGGGGCTCAGATACGCAGTATTTT. It yields the protein CASSLTGTGGSDTQYF.

The rearrangement joins TRBV13 to TRBJ1-1; a possible D gene is TRBD1 (5 bases). The germline V and J ends were trimmed by 7 bases and 3 bases, with 18 bases remaining between them. Looked up from germline, CDR1 is PRHDT and CDR2 is FYEKMQ (reference sequence). There are 15 residues in the CDR3. The CDR3 coding sequence is TGTGCCAGCACCAGACCTGGAGGGGTCGACACTGAAGCTTTCTTT. Residues: CASTRPGGVDTEAFF.

The CDR3 coding sequence is TGCAGCGTTGAAAGGGGCTACAATGAGCAGTTCTTC. Protein product: CSVERGYNEQFF. The genes are TRBV29-1 and TRBJ2-1, with D tentatively TRBD1 (5 bases). Germline CDR1 SQVTM, CDR2 ANQGSEA. CDR3 size: 12 residues. V was shortened by 2 bases and J by 3 bases, with 5 bases between the two germline ends.

The V gene is TRBV5-6, the J gene TRBJ2-3; 15 bases agree with TRBD2. The CDR3 contains 19 residues. Germline assignment: CDR1 SGHDT and CDR2 YYEEEE. V lost 6 bases and J lost 4; bases outside the gene matches: 15. For the CDR3, the DNA is TGTGCCAGCATCGGGACCGAAGGACTAGCGGGAGGGCCGGCAGATACGCAGTATTTT. It is translated as CASIGTEGLAGGPADTQYF.

This chain links TRBV28 with TRBJ1-5; D is perhaps TRBD1 (5 bases). Germline assignment: CDR1 MDHEN and CDR2 SYDVKM. V lost 6 bases, J lost 5 bases, and 11 bases lay in between. This CDR3 region has 13 residues. This chain's CDR3 is CASRLDRYQPQHF. DNA for the CDR3: TGTGCCAGCAGACTCGACAGATATCAGCCCCAGCATTTT.

This rearrangement joins TRBV18 to TRBJ1-4, with D possibly matching TRBD1 (6 bases). Germline V gene lookup returns CDR1 KGHSH and CDR2 LQKENI. V was shortened by 5 bases and J by 5 bases, with 12 bases between the two germline ends. This CDR3 comprises 14 residues. The CDR3 protein is CASSELRGNEKLFF. The CDR3 coding sequence is TGTGCCAGCTCAGAGTTAAGGGGGAATGAAAAACTGTTTTTT.

This chain joins TRBV7-2 and TRBJ2-1; tentatively, D is TRBD2 (6 bases). Looked up from germline, CDR1 is SGHTA and CDR2 is FQGNSA. This CDR3 is 14 amino acids long. Trimming cost V 6 bases and J 3 bases, with 12 bases left between them. CDR3 region: CASRRSGYYNEQFF. CDR3 sequence (DNA): TGTGCCAGCAGACGCAGCGGGTACTACAATGAGCAGTTCTTC.

V gene TRBV14 combines with J gene TRBJ2-1, with TRBD2 matching over 13 bases. The CDR3 loop spans 17 amino acids. Germline CDR1 SGHDN, CDR2 FVKESK. V lost 0 bases and J lost 5; bases outside the gene matches: 4. CDR3 nucleotide sequence: TGTGCCAGCAGCCAAGATCGGACTAGCGGGGGTGACAATGAGCAGTTCTTC. As protein: CASSQDRTSGGDNEQFF.

The chain recombines TRBV2 with TRBJ2-7; D is unclear. Germline CDR1 SNHLY, CDR2 FYNNEI. The CDR3 has 11 residues. The V and J ends lost 4 bases and 4 bases respectively, with 5 bases between them. Here the CDR3 DNA reads TGTGCCAGCAGTGCCTTGTACGAGCAGTACTTC. The encoded protein is CASSALYEQYF.

This chain uses TRBV5-1 with TRBJ2-3; no clear D. The germline V gene has CDR1 SGHRS and CDR2 YFSETQ. V was clipped by 7 bases and J by 0 bases, with 12 bases between them. This CDR3 contains 14 residues. The chain's CDR3 is CASGPPSSTDTQYF. DNA for the CDR3: TGCGCCAGCGGCCCCCCTTCTAGCACAGATACGCAGTATTTT.

The CDR3 loop is CASSESPDRVAYNEQFF. CDR3 nucleotide sequence: TGTGCCAGCAGTGAATCCCCGGACAGGGTAGCCTACAATGAGCAGTTCTTC. The chain links TRBV6-1 to TRBJ2-1; 8 nucleotides align to TRBD1. Germline V gene sequence: CDR1 MNHNS, CDR2 SASEGT. This CDR3 is built from 17 residues. V was clipped by 2 bases and J by 2 bases; unmatched bases: 8.

The rearrangement joins TRBV19 to TRBJ2-4; 7 bases map to TRBD2. CDR1 is LNHDA and CDR2 is SQIVND in the germline V gene (reference sequence). The CDR3 is made up of 15 amino acids. V lost 7 bases, J lost 5 bases, and 11 bases stayed unmatched. This CDR3 reads CASNTGGTNQNIQYF. For the CDR3, the DNA is TGTGCCAGTAACACTGGCGGGACTAACCAAAACATTCAGTACTTC.

The rearrangement links TRBV11-3 to TRBJ2-7; 12 nucleotides match TRBD2. Per germline, CDR1 SGHNT and CDR2 YENEEA. V dropped 3 bases and J dropped 4; count of bases not matched to a gene: 4. This CDR3 spans 15 amino acids. CDR3 in DNA: TGTGCCAGCAGCTTTAGGACTAGCGGGGCTTACGAGCAGTACTTC. Its translation is CASSFRTSGAYEQYF.

The chain carries TRBV5-4 and TRBJ2-7; TRBD2 agrees at 16 bases. The trim removed 4 bases at V and 10 bases at J, leaving 8 bases unmatched. The CDR3 extends over 15 amino acids. CDR1 is SGHNT and CDR2 is YYREEE in the germline V gene (reference sequence). The CDR3 DNA follows: TGTGCCAGCAGCCGATCCGGGACTAGCGGGAGGGCCCAGTACTTC. This gives the protein CASSRSGTSGRAQYF.